The clone carrying this T cell receptor (beta chain) was recorded once. Its antigen is not identified. The sample comes from a study of cytomegalovirus exposure and HLA in healthy donors. Study-level findings and limits: An observed cluster of highly shared sequence variants was recorded as a likely sequencing artifact. In vitro assays verified that a few CMV-associated chains recognized CMV antigens specifically. Generally TCR sequences proved uncommon, though certain public TCRs appeared in numerous donors.

PCR involved 60 Vbeta and 13 Jbeta primers. Original processing methods: About 11 million of some 80 million unique TCR beta chains were shared, per a later count. Repertoires were generated with immunoSEQ multiplex PCR, while TCRdb's copy carries only in-frame clones and drops some. The V and J calls and clone size were taken over from that table, and D and trimming were inferred from the DNA. This table has about 120,000 clones, 80% appearing once. Germline lookup yields CDR1 MGHRA and CDR2 YSYEKL. CDR3 length: 17 residues. Unmatched junction bases numbered 10, after V lost 3 bases and J lost 7 bases.

This clonotype was sampled from a man aged 25 to 40 in good health and CMV-seronegative. The genes are TRBV4-1 and TRBJ1-6; 9 positions match TRBD1. Sequencing was carried out using PBMCs. The CDR3 nucleotides read TGCGCCAGCAGCCAGGGGACAGGGACGAGTAGAAATTCACCCCTCCACTTT. It yields the protein CASSQGTGTSRNSPLHF.